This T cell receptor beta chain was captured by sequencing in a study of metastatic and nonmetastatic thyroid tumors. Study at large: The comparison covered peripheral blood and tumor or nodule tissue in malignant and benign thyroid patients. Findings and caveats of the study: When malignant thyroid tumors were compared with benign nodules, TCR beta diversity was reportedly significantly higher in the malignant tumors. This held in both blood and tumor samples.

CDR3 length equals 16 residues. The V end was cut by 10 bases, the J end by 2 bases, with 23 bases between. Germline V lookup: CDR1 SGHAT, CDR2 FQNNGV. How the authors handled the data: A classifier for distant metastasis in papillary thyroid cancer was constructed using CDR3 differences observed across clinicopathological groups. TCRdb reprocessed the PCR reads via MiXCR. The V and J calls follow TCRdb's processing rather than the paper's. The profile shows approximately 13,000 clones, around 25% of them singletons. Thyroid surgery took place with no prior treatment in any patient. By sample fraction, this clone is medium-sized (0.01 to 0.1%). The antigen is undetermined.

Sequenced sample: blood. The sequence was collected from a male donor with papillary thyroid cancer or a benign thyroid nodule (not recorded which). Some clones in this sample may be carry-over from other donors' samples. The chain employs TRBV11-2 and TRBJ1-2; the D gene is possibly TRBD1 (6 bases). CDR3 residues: CAIRGQLIGSNYGYTF. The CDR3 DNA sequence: TGTGCCATCCGGGGGCAGTTAATTGGTTCGAACTATGGCTACACCTTC.